Listed here are 29 T cell receptor beta chains from one sample, sequenced in a study of CD8 T cells in Susac syndrome. It was with random hexamers that roughly 0.5 to 1 ug RNA was reverse transcribed. TCRdb independently ran MiXCR on the immunoSEQ multiplex PCR reads; one entry per CDR3 protein. Of hundreds of thousands of distinct CDR3 sequences listed, about 94% are singletons. The sample was CD4+ T cells from PBMCs. The receptors were sampled from a human donor with Susac syndrome.

This clonotype was detected once. The CDR3 DNA follows: TGTGCCAGCAGCTTATCCCCGGGCGCTGGAAACACCATATATTTT. As protein: CASSLSPGAGNTIYF. This chain connects TRBV7-2 to TRBJ1-3, with no clear D. The CDR3 is 15 amino acids. Looked up from germline, CDR1 is SGHTA and CDR2 is FQGNSA. V was shortened by 2 bases and J by 2 bases, with 10 bases between the two germline ends.

DNA of the CDR3: TGCAGTGGCCTTCTAGAACCACCCATGGGAGAGACCCAGTACTTC. Protein product: CSGLLEPPMGETQYF. The chain carries TRBV20-1 and TRBJ2-5; D unclear. This CDR3 is built from 15 residues. In germline, CDR1 is DFQATT, CDR2 SNEGSKA (reference sequence). V gave up 7 bases and J gave up 4 bases, with 22 bases separating them.

This chain links TRBV10-3 with TRBJ2-1; D call uncertain. There are 15 residues in the CDR3. V was clipped by 5 bases and J by 0 bases, with 11 bases between them. Germline V gene sequence: CDR1 ENHRY, CDR2 SYGVKD. CDR3 amino acids: CAISIQVSSYNEQFF. CDR3 coding DNA: TGTGCCATCAGTATTCAAGTGAGCTCCTACAATGAGCAGTTCTTC.

This clonotype came up once. The CDR3 coding sequence is TGCGCCAGCAGCCCGACTAGCTTGAGCACAGATACGCAGTATTTT. Its translation: CASSPTSLSTDTQYF. The rearrangement uses TRBV5-1 and TRBJ2-3; 7 bases line up with TRBD2. The V and J ends lost 4 bases and 0 bases, in that order; junction bases with no gene match: 5. In germline, CDR1 is SGHRS, CDR2 YFSETQ. The CDR3 loop spans 15 amino acids.

This rearrangement joins TRBV6-1 to TRBJ1-1; possibly TRBD1 for D (6 bases). Trimming pared 4 bases from V and 0 bases from J, leaving 21 bases between. The germline V gene has CDR1 MNHNS and CDR2 SASEGT. The CDR3 extends over 18 amino acids. The CDR3 DNA reads TGTGCCAGCAGTGGAGGATTAATGGTAGGGGGGATGAACACTGAAGCTTTCTTT. This encodes CASSGGLMVGGMNTEAFF.

The rearrangement uses TRBV5-1 and TRBJ2-4, with D tentatively TRBD1 (7 bases). Germline assignment: CDR1 SGHRS and CDR2 YFSETQ. This CDR3 region has 13 residues. Trimming left V 4 bases short and J 8 bases short, with 13 bases between. CDR3 protein: CASSPDREDIQYF. In DNA, the CDR3 is TGCGCCAGCAGCCCCGACAGGGAGGACATTCAGTACTTC.

The V gene is TRBV29-1, the J gene TRBJ2-7; TRBD1 or TRBD2 may be the D gene (6 bases each). The CDR3 loop spans 15 amino acids. V lost 6 bases, J lost 3 bases, and 21 bases lay in between. Per germline, CDR1 SQVTM and CDR2 ANQGSEA. CDR3 in amino acids: CSVRTDPGGGYEQYF. In nucleotides, the CDR3 is TGCAGCGTGAGGACAGACCCCGGAGGGGGCTACGAGCAGTACTTC.

This chain connects TRBV12-3 or TRBV12-4 to TRBJ1-2; TRBD1 agrees at 9 bases. The CDR3 sequence is 15 residues long. V lost 7 bases to trimming and J lost 3 bases; unmatched junction nucleotides: 9. The CDR3 protein is CASTRRTGVHYGYTF. DNA for the CDR3: TGTGCCAGCACTCGGAGGACAGGGGTACACTATGGCTACACCTTC.

The V gene is TRBV13, the J gene TRBJ1-6, with 7 bases that match TRBD1. Unmatched junction bases numbered 8, after V lost 0 bases and J lost 6 bases. The germline V gene encodes CDR1 PRHDT and CDR2 FYEKMQ (reference sequence). The length of the CDR3 is 17 residues. This chain's CDR3 is CASSLGGRGFGNSPLHF. CDR3 bases: TGTGCCAGCAGCTTAGGCGGCAGGGGGTTCGGTAATTCACCCCTCCACTTT.

This chain joins TRBV19 and TRBJ1-1; D not certain. The CDR3 covers 14 residues. The germline V gene encodes CDR1 LNHDA and CDR2 SQIVND (reference sequence). Trimming removed 3 bases from V and 6 bases from J, with 14 bases in between. The CDR3 spells CASSIRAGLAEAFF. The DNA for the CDR3 is TGTGCCAGTAGTATTCGCGCAGGATTGGCTGAAGCTTTCTTT.

This sequence joins TRBV30 and TRBJ2-2; no reliable D call. The germline CDR1 and CDR2 sequences are GTSNPN and SVGIG (reference sequence). The CDR3 has 14 residues. Deletions cut 0 bases from V and 0 bases from J, with 5 bases between. The CDR3 DNA is TGTGCCTGGAGTGTGGGCGCGAACACCGGGGAGCTGTTTTTT. Amino acids: CAWSVGANTGELFF. Based on the CDR3 plus reference TRBV30 and TRBJ2-2, the full variable domain is SQTIHQWPATLVQPVGSPLSLECTVEGTSNPNLYWYRQAAGRGLQLLFYSVGIGQISSEVPQNLSASRPQDRQFILSSKKLLLSDSGFYLCAWSVGANTGELFFGEGSRLTVL.

This sequence joins TRBV12-3 or TRBV12-4 and TRBJ2-5, with TRBD2 matching 9 bases. Trimming cost V 8 bases and J 3 bases; bases outside gene matches: 13. The CDR3 contains 16 residues. The CDR3 DNA sequence: TGTGCCAGCCTCCAAGGGCATGTAGCGGGGGAAGAGACCCAGTACTTC. This sequence encodes CASLQGHVAGEETQYF.

This sequence joins TRBV20-1 and TRBJ1-2, with D perhaps matching TRBD1 (5 bases). V lost 1 base, J lost 4 bases, and 13 bases lay in between. The CDR3 sequence is 14 residues long. Germline V gives CDR1 DFQATT, CDR2 SNEGSKA (reference sequence). CDR3 nucleotides: TGCAGTGCTAGAGTCAGAGGGGCGACCTATGGCTACACCTTC. Translating gives CSARVRGATYGYTF.

V gene TRBV19 combines with J gene TRBJ1-1; D is perhaps TRBD1 (5 bases). Trimming took 8 bases from V and 0 from J, leaving 13 bases between them. Per the germline V gene, CDR1 is LNHDA and CDR2 is SQIVND (reference sequence). The CDR3 spans 14 residues. CDR3 DNA sequence: TGTGCCAGTTCCCGGGGGGAATTGAACACTGAAGCTTTCTTT. It is translated as CASSRGELNTEAFF. The full variable domain, in which reference TRBV19 and TRBJ1-1 provide the parts outside the CDR3, is DGGITQSPKYLFRKEGQNVTLSCEQNLNHDAMYWYRQDPGQGLRLIYYSQIVNDFQKGDIAEGYSVSREKKESFPLTVTSAQKNPTAFYLCASSRGELNTEAFFGQGTRLTVV.

The rearrangement uses TRBV5-5 and TRBJ2-6, with unresolved D. The CDR3 has 19 residues. CDR1 and CDR2 (germline): SGHKS, YYEKEE (reference sequence). V dropped 0 bases and J dropped 0 bases, with 16 bases sitting between them. The CDR3 DNA sequence: TGTGCCAGCAGCTTGGCCACGACGCGGTTTGGCTCTGGGGCCAACGTCCTGACTTTC. Its translation: CASSLATTRFGSGANVLTF.

The V gene is TRBV28, the J gene TRBJ1-1, with D hard to call. CDR1 MDHEN and CDR2 SYDVKM come from the germline V gene. The CDR3 is 11 amino acids. V shed 6 bases and J shed 0 bases, with 2 bases lying between them. CDR3 DNA sequence: TGTGCCAGCAGATTGAACACTGAAGCTTTCTTT. Protein product: CASRLNTEAFF.

The chain uses TRBV27 and TRBJ2-4, with 9 nucleotides matching TRBD1. The V gene's germline CDR1 is MNHEY and CDR2 SMNVEV (reference sequence). V gave up 6 bases and J gave up 7 bases; unmatched junction bases: 7. The CDR3 totals 14 residues. The CDR3 region is CASSQGQGLNIQYF. The CDR3 DNA is TGTGCCAGCAGCCAAGGACAGGGGTTGAACATTCAGTACTTC.

The V gene is TRBV28, the J gene TRBJ2-3, with D perhaps matching TRBD1 (5 bases). CDR3 length: 13 residues. V lost 8 bases and J 4 bases, leaving 13 bases between the germline ends. CDR1 and CDR2 from the germline V gene are MDHEN and SYDVKM. The CDR3 DNA follows: TGTGCCAGCGATCAACAGGTTTCAGATACGCAGTATTTT. Translating it yields CASDQQVSDTQYF.

In nucleotides, the CDR3 is TGCAGTGCTAGAGATCGGGACAGGAACACTGAAGCTTTCTTT. Its protein product is CSARDRDRNTEAFF. This chain connects TRBV20-1 to TRBJ1-1; TRBD1 agrees at 7 bases. V trimming: 0 bases; J trimming: 1 base; junction bases outside the gene matches: 2. The CDR3 loop spans 14 amino acids. CDR1 is DFQATT, CDR2 SNEGSKA, per germline (reference sequence).

V is TRBV28 and J is TRBJ1-5; 7 positions match TRBD1. V dropped 5 bases and J dropped 7; count of bases not matched to a gene: 11. Germline V gene sequence: CDR1 MDHEN, CDR2 SYDVKM. The CDR3 is made up of 15 amino acids. The DNA for the CDR3 is TGTGCCAGCAGTCCTACCCGGGACAGCCGCCAGCCCCAGCATTTT. Translating it yields CASSPTRDSRQPQHF.

The chain recombines TRBV24-1 with TRBJ2-1; D is undetermined. The germline gives CDR1 KGHDR, CDR2 SFDVKD. V lost 5 bases and J lost 4, with 14 bases in between. This CDR3 has 15 residues. In nucleotides, the CDR3 is TGTGCCACCAGTGGTAGTGCCCCACTTTACAATGAGCAGTTCTTC. Its translation is CATSGSAPLYNEQFF.

The rearrangement joins TRBV4-3 to TRBJ1-2, with D tentatively TRBD1 (5 bases). Per germline, CDR1 LGHNA and CDR2 YSLEER. The CDR3 has 14 amino acids. The ends were cut back, 0 bases at V and 8 bases at J, with 13 bases in the middle. The chain's CDR3 is CASSQDWGPEGYTF. The CDR3 region has the DNA TGCGCCAGCAGCCAAGATTGGGGACCTGAGGGCTACACCTTC.

This chain joins TRBV20-1 and TRBJ1-2; D remains unclear. This CDR3 region has 14 residues. Per the germline V gene, CDR1 is DFQATT and CDR2 is SNEGSKA (reference sequence). Trimming removed 3 bases from V and 0 bases from J, with 11 bases in between. The CDR3 sequence is CSASPSKTNYGYTF. The CDR3 DNA is TGCAGTGCTAGTCCCTCGAAGACTAACTATGGCTACACCTTC.

A note on this clonotype: A junction boundary mismatches the germline segment, possibly from a read error. The chain recombines TRBV11-2 with TRBJ1-1, with 10 bases lining up with TRBD1. Germline loops: CDR1 SGHAT, CDR2 FQNNGV. The length of the CDR3 is 15 residues. The DNA for the CDR3 is TGCGCCAGCAGCGTCTTGGGGACAGGGGATGGGGAAGCTTTCTTT. The encoded protein is CASSVLGTGDGEAFF.

V usage is TRBV3-1 and J usage is TRBJ2-3, with 11 bases that match TRBD1. V was clipped by 4 bases and J by 6 bases; unmatched bases: 6. CDR1 LGHDT and CDR2 YNNKEL come from the germline V gene (reference sequence). This CDR3 spans 15 amino acids. The CDR3 here is CASSPGQGASDTQYF. In nucleotides, the CDR3 is TGTGCCAGCAGCCCAGGACAGGGGGCGAGCGATACGCAGTATTTT.

V usage is TRBV5-1 and J usage is TRBJ2-1; 8 nucleotides match TRBD2. The germline V gene encodes CDR1 SGHRS and CDR2 YFSETQ. This CDR3 contains 18 residues. The J segment lost 0 bases and the V segment lost 4 bases, leaving 12 bases of the junction unmatched. CDR3 DNA: TGCGCCAGCAGCCACGGACTAGCTGGGTTGAGCTCCTACAATGAGCAGTTCTTC. Translated, it gives CASSHGLAGLSSYNEQFF.

This chain uses TRBV25-1 with TRBJ2-7; no firm D call. V shed 1 base and J shed 2 bases, with 9 bases lying between them. CDR1 is MGHDK, CDR2 SYGVNS, per germline. The CDR3 is made up of 14 amino acids. CDR3 DNA: TGTGCCAGCAGTGAATGGGCAGCCCCCTACGAGCAGTACTTC. Translating gives CASSEWAAPYEQYF.

The chain recombines TRBV27 with TRBJ2-7; D is perhaps TRBD1 (6 bases). The ends were cut back, 5 bases at V and 3 bases at J, with 14 bases in the middle. Germline-derived CDR1 and CDR2 are MNHEY and SMNVEV (reference sequence). The CDR3 contains 14 residues. CDR3 protein: CASSPRDIIYEQYF. The CDR3 nucleotides are TGTGCCAGCAGTCCCCGGGACATCATCTACGAGCAGTACTTC.

This chain joins TRBV4-3 and TRBJ1-2, with a possible D match to TRBD1 (5 bases). CDR1 is LGHNA, CDR2 YSLEER, per germline. The CDR3 length is 13 residues. Trimming removed 4 bases from V and 8 bases from J, with 14 bases in between. The CDR3 coding sequence is TGCGCCAGCAGCCGAACCGGGGAGGGGGGCTACACCTTC. It encodes CASSRTGEGGYTF.